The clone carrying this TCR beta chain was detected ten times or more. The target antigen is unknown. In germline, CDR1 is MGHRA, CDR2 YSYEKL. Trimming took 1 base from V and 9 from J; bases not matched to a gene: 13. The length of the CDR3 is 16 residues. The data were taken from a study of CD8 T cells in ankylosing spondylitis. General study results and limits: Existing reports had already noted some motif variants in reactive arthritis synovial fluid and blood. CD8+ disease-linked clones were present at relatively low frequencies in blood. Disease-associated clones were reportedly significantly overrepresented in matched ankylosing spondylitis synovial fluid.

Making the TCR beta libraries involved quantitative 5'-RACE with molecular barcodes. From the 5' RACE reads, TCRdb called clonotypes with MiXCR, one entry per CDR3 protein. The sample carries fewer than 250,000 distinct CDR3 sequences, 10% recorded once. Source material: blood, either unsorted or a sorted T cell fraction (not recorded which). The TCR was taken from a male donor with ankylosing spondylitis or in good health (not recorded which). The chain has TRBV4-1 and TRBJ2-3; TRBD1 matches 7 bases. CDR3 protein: CASSQAHRDSLSTQYF. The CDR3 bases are TGCGCCAGCAGCCAAGCCCACCGGGACAGCCTTAGCACGCAGTATTTT.